This T cell receptor beta chain stems from a study of blood T cells in healthy people across ages. This CDR3 is 17 amino acids long. The ends lost 1 base at V and 6 bases at J; junction bases unmatched: 8. Germline V gives CDR1 MNHEY, CDR2 SVGAGI. Sample donors were healthy Caucasian individuals that came from Russia, aged roughly 6 to 100. A J-beta primer mix and a sample-barcoded 5' primer were used in a second PCR of about 7 to 12 cycles. TCRdb passed the 5' RACE reads through MiXCR, listing each CDR3 protein once. The sample carries approximately 580,000 distinct CDR3 sequences, about 24% recorded once. The data were also submitted as part of a second study, on T cells of mothers and their children. As reported in that work: The second PCR used the M1S primer, and this primer added sample barcodes and 2-4 random nucleotides. When mothers and children were related, their normalized repertoire overlap, which was always slightly higher, did not differ significantly from that of unrelated pairs.

The specimen sequenced was blood. This TCR was sampled from a boy between 5 and 17 years old in good health. This chain connects TRBV6-5 to TRBJ2-3; TRBD1 matches at 12 bases. The chain's CDR3 is CASSYYRDRGLADTQYF. CDR3 sequence (DNA): TGTGCCAGCAGTTACTACCGGGACAGGGGGCTGGCGGATACGCAGTATTTT.